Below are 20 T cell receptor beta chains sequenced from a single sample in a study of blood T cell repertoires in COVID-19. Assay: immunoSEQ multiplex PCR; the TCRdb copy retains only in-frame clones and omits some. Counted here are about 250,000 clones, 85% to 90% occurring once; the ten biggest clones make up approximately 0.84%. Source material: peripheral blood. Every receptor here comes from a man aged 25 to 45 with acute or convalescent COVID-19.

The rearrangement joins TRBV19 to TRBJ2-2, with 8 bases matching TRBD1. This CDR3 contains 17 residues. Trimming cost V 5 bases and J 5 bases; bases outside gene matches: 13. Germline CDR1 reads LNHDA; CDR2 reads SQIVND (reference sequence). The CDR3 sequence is CASSGSDRGWRTGELFF. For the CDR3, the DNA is TGTGCCAGTAGTGGGTCAGACAGGGGTTGGCGGACCGGGGAGCTGTTTTTT.

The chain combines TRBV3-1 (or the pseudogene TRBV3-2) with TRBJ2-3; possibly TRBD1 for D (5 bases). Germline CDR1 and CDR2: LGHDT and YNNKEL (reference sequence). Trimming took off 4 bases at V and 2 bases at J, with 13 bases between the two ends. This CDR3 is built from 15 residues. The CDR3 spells CASSRGHSNTDTQYF. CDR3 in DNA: TGTGCCAGCAGCCGCGGACATTCAAACACAGATACGCAGTATTTT.

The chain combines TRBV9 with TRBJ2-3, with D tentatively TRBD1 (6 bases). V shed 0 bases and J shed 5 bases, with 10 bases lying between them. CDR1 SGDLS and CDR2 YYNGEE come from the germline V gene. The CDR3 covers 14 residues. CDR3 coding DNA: TGTGCCAGCAGCGTAGCTCTAGGGGGAGATACGCAGTATTTT. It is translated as CASSVALGGDTQYF.

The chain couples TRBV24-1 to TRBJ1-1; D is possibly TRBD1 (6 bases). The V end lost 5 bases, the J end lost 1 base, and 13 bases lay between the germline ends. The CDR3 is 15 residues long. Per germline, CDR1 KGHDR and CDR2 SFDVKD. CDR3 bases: TGTGCCACCAGTGCGGGGCAGGGGTGGAACACTGAAGCTTTCTTT. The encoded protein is CATSAGQGWNTEAFF.

The CDR3 sequence is CASSTTVRDSPLHF. CDR3 coding DNA: TGTGCCAGCAGCACGACAGTTCGTGATTCACCCCTCCACTTT. The chain links TRBV5-6 to TRBJ1-6, with D possibly TRBD1 on 5 matching bases. CDR3 length: 14 residues. Per the germline V gene, CDR1 is SGHDT and CDR2 is YYEEEE. Trimming cost V 4 bases and J 8 bases, with 13 bases left between them.

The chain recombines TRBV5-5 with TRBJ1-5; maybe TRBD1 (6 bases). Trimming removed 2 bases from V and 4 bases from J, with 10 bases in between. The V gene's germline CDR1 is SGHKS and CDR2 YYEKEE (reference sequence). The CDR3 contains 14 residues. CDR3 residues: CASSFPGTNQPQHF. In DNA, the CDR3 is TGTGCCAGCAGCTTTCCAGGGACAAATCAGCCCCAGCATTTT.

The CDR3 bases are TGTGCCAGCAGTCCCGGGACAGGGGCGAACTATGGCTACACCTTC. Translation: CASSPGTGANYGYTF. This chain links TRBV28 with TRBJ1-2; the match to TRBD1 covers 10 bases. CDR3 length: 15 residues. Germline lookup yields CDR1 MDHEN and CDR2 SYDVKM. V shed 5 bases, J shed 2 bases, and the junction held 5 bases outside the gene matches.

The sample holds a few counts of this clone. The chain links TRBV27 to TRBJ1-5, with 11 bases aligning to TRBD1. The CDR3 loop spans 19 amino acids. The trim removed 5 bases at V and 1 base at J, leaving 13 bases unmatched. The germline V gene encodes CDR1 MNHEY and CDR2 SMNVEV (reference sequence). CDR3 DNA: TGTGCCAGCAGTAAAGCGGACAGGGGGCGCATAGAGAGCAATCAGCCCCAGCATTTT. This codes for CASSKADRGRIESNQPQHF.

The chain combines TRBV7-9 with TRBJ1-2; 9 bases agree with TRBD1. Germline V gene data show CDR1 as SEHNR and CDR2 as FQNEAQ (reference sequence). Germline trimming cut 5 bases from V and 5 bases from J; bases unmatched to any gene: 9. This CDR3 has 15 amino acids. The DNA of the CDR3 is TGTGCCAGCAGCCTAGACGACAGGGGGAAGTATGGCTACACCTTC. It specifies CASSLDDRGKYGYTF.

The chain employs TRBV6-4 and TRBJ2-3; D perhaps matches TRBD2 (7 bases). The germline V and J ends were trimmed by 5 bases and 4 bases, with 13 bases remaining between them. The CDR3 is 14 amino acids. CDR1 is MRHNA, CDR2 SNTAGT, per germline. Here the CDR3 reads CASSIGGPADTQYF. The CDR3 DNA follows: TGTGCCAGCAGTATCGGGGGGCCCGCAGATACGCAGTATTTT.

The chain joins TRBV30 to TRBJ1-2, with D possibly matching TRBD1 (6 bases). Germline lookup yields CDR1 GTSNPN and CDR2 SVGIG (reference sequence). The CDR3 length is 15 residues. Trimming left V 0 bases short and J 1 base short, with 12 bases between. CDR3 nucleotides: TGTGCCTGGAGTGTAGGACAGACAATTAACTATGGCTACACCTTC. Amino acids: CAWSVGQTINYGYTF.

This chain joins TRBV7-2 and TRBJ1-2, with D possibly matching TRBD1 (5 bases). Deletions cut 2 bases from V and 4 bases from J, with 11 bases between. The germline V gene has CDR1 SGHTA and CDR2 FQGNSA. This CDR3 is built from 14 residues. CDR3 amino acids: CASSLHQGPYGYTF. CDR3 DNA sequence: TGTGCCAGCAGCTTACACCAGGGTCCCTATGGCTACACCTTC.

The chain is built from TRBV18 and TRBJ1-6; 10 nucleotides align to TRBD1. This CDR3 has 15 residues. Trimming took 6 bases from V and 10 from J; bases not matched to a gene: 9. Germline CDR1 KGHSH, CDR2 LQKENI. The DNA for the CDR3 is TGTGCCAGCTCGCTGACTGGGACAGGGGAATCACCCCTCCACTTT. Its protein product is CASSLTGTGESPLHF.

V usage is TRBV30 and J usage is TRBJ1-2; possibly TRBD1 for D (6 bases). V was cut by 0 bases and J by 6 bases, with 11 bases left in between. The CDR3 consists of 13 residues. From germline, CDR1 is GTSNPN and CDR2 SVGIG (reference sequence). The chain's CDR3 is CAWSVGRGHGYTF. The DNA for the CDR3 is TGTGCCTGGAGTGTAGGCAGGGGCCATGGCTACACCTTC.

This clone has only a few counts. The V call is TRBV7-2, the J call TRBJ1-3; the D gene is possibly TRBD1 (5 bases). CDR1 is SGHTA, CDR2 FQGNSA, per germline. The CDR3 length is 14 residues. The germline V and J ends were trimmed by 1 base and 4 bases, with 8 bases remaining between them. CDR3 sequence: CASSLGRAGNTIYF. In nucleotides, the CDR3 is TGTGCCAGCAGCTTAGGCAGGGCCGGAAACACCATATATTTT.

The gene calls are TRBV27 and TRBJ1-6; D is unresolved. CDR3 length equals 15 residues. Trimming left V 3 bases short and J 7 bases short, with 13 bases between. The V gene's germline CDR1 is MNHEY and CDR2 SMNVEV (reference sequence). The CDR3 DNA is TGTGCCAGCAGTTTCGTCTACAGTCCCAATTCACCCCTCCACTTT. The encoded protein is CASSFVYSPNSPLHF.

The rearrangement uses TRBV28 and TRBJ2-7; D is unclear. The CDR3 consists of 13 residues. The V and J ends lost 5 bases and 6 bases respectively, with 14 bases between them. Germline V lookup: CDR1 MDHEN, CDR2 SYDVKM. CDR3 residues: CASSNPTGFEQYF. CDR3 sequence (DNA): TGTGCCAGCAGTAACCCTACCGGGTTCGAGCAGTACTTC.

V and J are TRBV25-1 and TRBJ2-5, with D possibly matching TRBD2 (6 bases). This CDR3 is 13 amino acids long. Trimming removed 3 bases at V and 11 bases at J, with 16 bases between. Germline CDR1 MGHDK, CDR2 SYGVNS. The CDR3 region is CASSENGGARQYF. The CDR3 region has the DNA TGTGCCAGCAGTGAGAATGGAGGGGCCCGTCAGTACTTC.

CDR3: CASSSGQATYNEQFF. In DNA form, the CDR3 reads TGTGCCAGCAGCTCCGGACAGGCCACCTACAATGAGCAGTTCTTC. The chain has TRBV7-9 and TRBJ2-1; 7 bases are a match to TRBD1. The CDR3 is 15 amino acids. Germline loops: CDR1 SEHNR, CDR2 FQNEAQ (reference sequence). V trimming: 4 bases; J trimming: 2 bases; junction bases outside the gene matches: 5.

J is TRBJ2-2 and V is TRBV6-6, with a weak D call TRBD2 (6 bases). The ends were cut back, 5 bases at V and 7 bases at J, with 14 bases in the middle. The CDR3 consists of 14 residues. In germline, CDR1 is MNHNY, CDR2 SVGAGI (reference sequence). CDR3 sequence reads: CASSHRGRGGELFF. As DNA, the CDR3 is TGTGCCAGCAGTCACCGAGGGCGGGGCGGGGAGCTGTTTTTT.